This T cell receptor beta chain was observed in a study of T cell responses to AZD1222 COVID-19 vaccine. Broader study findings: The study identified only five or six AZD1222 recipients as seropositive at baseline.

Measured with immunoSEQ multiplex PCR; TCRdb has only the in-frame clones, and not every one. The sample holds approximately 140,000 clones, about 90% seen once. In regard to this clone: Its antigen is unidentified.

The receptor was isolated from an adult who received the MenACWY meningococcal vaccine as a control. The source was peripheral blood, collected 28 days after the second dose of the MenACWY control vaccine.

The CDR3 region has the DNA TGTGCCAGCAGCCAAGTAGGGGCCACTGAAGCTTTCTTT. Translation: CASSQVGATEAFF. The V gene is TRBV3-1 (or the pseudogene TRBV3-2), the J gene TRBJ1-1, with D perhaps matching TRBD1 (5 bases). V lost 1 base and J 4 bases, leaving 7 bases between the germline ends. Looked up from germline, CDR1 is LGHDT and CDR2 is YNNKEL (reference sequence). This CDR3 has 13 residues.